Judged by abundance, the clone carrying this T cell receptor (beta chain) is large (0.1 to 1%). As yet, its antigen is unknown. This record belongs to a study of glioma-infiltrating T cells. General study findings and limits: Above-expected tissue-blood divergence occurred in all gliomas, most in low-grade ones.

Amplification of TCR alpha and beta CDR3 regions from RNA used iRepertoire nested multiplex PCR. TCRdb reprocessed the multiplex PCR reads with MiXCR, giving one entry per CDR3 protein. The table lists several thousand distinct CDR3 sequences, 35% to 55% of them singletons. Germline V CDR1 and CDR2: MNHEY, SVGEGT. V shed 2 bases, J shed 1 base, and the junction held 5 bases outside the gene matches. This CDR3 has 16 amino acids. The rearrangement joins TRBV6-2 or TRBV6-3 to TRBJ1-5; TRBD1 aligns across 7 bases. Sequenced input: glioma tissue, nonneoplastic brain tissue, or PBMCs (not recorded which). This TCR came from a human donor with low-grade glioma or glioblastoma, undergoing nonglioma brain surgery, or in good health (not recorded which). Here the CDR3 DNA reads TGTGCCAGCAGTTACGGGACAGACGCGAGCAATCAGCCCCAGCATTTT. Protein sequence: CASSYGTDASNQPQHF.